This T cell receptor (beta chain) derives from a study of cytomegalovirus exposure and HLA in healthy donors. This CDR3 is 13 amino acids long. With 6 bases clipped from V and 5 bases from J, the junction kept 5 bases outside the gene matches. From germline, CDR1 is SQVTM and CDR2 ANQGSEA. 60 Vbeta and 13 Jbeta primers were used in PCR. Clones were read by immunoSEQ multiplex PCR, and TCRdb kept only the in-frame ones, dropping some. The data hold more than 85,000 clones, with roughly 85% observed a single time. This clone was found once. The receptor comes from a man in his forties in good health and CMV-seronegative. The chain uses TRBV29-1 and TRBJ2-2; TRBD2 agrees at 8 bases. Sample: PBMCs. CDR3 coding DNA: TGCAGCGTCGGGGGGGGAGGGACCGGGGAGCTGTTTTTT. As protein: CSVGGGGTGELFF.